The 27 T cell receptor beta chains below were found in one sample sequenced in a study of T cell repertoires and HLA-DP antigens. Which antigens these TCRs recognize remains unknown. Only in-frame clones appear in the TCRdb table, and some are missing; sequencing was by immunoSEQ multiplex PCR. This table holds about 120,000 clones, around 93% found once. Sample: CD4+ T cells from PBMCs. These receptors all come from a woman younger than 30 in good health and CMV-seronegative.

The chain has TRBV7-2 and TRBJ1-2; 8 nucleotides match TRBD1. The CDR3 sequence is 16 residues long. Germline V lookup: CDR1 SGHTA, CDR2 FQGNSA. Trimming took 5 bases from V and 4 from J; bases not matched to a gene: 12. The CDR3 here is CASSRRAAGGSYGYTF. The CDR3 nucleotides are TGTGCCAGCAGCCGCAGAGCGGCAGGGGGCAGCTATGGCTACACCTTC.

The V call is TRBV7-2, the J call TRBJ2-3; unclear D gene. V gave up 1 base and J gave up 5 bases, with 4 bases separating them. There are 12 residues in the CDR3. From germline, CDR1 is SGHTA and CDR2 FQGNSA. This chain's CDR3 is CASSLVVDTQYF. In DNA form, the CDR3 reads TGTGCCAGCAGCTTAGTAGTAGATACGCAGTATTTT.

The chain couples TRBV18 to TRBJ1-2, with 8 bases identical to TRBD1. The CDR3 contains 16 residues. Germline CDR1 reads KGHSH; CDR2 reads LQKENI. J gave up 2 bases and V 6 bases, and 11 bases lay outside the gene matches. This chain's CDR3 is CASSQSGGDRNYGYTF. The CDR3 DNA reads TGTGCCAGCTCGCAATCAGGGGGCGATCGGAACTATGGCTACACCTTC. Full variable domain (rest looked up from reference TRBV18 and TRBJ1-2): NAGVMQNPRHLVRRRGQEARLRCSPMKGHSHVYWYRQLPEEGLKFMVYLQKENIIDESGMPKERFSAEFPKEGPSILRIQQVVRGDSAAYFCASSQSGGDRNYGYTFGSGTRLTVV.

The chain couples TRBV5-1 to TRBJ1-1; D not certain. This CDR3 spans 14 amino acids. The V end was cut by 6 bases, the J end by 0 bases, with 12 bases between. Germline V CDR1 and CDR2: SGHRS, YFSETQ. CDR3 nucleotide sequence: TGCGCCAGCAAAGAAGAGCCAATGAACACTGAAGCTTTCTTT. This translates into CASKEEPMNTEAFF.

The CDR3 coding sequence is TGTGCCAGCAGCTTTGGCGGGGCCCAGGGAGATACGCAGTATTTT. This codes for CASSFGGAQGDTQYF. V is TRBV7-2 and J is TRBJ2-3; tentative D call: TRBD2 (6 bases). Trimming cost V 3 bases and J 5 bases, with 15 bases left between them. Germline assignment: CDR1 SGHTA and CDR2 FQGNSA. The CDR3 is made up of 15 amino acids.

CDR3 in amino acids: CASSWGDRGTDTQYF. DNA of the CDR3: TGTGCCAGCAGTTGGGGGGACAGGGGCACAGATACGCAGTATTTT. The chain joins TRBV28 to TRBJ2-3; TRBD1 aligns across 9 bases. The CDR3 loop spans 15 amino acids. CDR1 and CDR2 (germline): MDHEN, SYDVKM. V was clipped by 4 bases and J by 1 base; unmatched bases: 3.

The gene calls are TRBV28 and TRBJ1-3, with 7 bases lining up with TRBD1. Germline V gene sequence: CDR1 MDHEN, CDR2 SYDVKM. The V gene end was trimmed by 1 base and the J gene end by 4 bases; junction bases not matched to a gene: 1. The CDR3 contains 14 residues. The CDR3 DNA reads TGTGCCAGCAGTTTATCCAGGGGGGGAAACACCATATATTTT. Translated, it gives CASSLSRGGNTIYF.

The rearrangement joins TRBV7-9 to TRBJ2-6; 7 nucleotides agree with TRBD1. Germline V lookup: CDR1 SEHNR, CDR2 FQNEAQ (reference sequence). The trim removed 1 base at V and 2 bases at J, leaving 8 bases unmatched. The CDR3 totals 18 residues. The CDR3 loop is CASSLGVPQGAGANVLTF. In DNA, the CDR3 is TGTGCCAGCAGCTTAGGCGTACCGCAGGGGGCTGGGGCCAACGTCCTGACTTTC.

The genes are TRBV10-2 and TRBJ2-1; 10 nucleotides match TRBD1. V was pared by 6 bases and J by 7 bases, with 9 bases of the junction left unmatched. Germline V gene lookup returns CDR1 WSHSY and CDR2 SAAADI. The CDR3 extends over 15 amino acids. This CDR3 reads CASRRGQGDGNEQFF. The CDR3 DNA sequence: TGCGCCAGCAGGCGAGGACAGGGGGACGGTAATGAGCAGTTCTTC.

The gene calls are TRBV5-5 and TRBJ2-6, with D tentatively TRBD1 or TRBD2 (6 bases each). The CDR3 is 15 amino acids. V was shortened by 6 bases and J by 4 bases, with 14 bases between the two germline ends. Germline CDR1 reads SGHKS; CDR2 reads YYEKEE (reference sequence). CDR3 protein: CASTKGGPGANVLTF. The CDR3 DNA follows: TGTGCCAGCACCAAGGGGGGCCCCGGGGCCAACGTCCTGACTTTC.

The chain has TRBV28 and TRBJ2-1; the match to TRBD2 covers 8 bases. There are 13 residues in the CDR3. From germline, CDR1 is MDHEN and CDR2 SYDVKM. V was clipped by 3 bases and J by 10 bases; unmatched bases: 5. In DNA, the CDR3 is TGTGCCAGCAGTTTGCGGGAGGCCGGGGAGCAGTTCTTC. Translated, it gives CASSLREAGEQFF.

The chain couples TRBV11-2 to TRBJ2-5, with D unclear. V dropped 5 bases and J dropped 1 base, with 8 bases sitting between them. The germline gives CDR1 SGHAT, CDR2 FQNNGV. The CDR3 contains 13 residues. The CDR3 loop is CASSRLRQETQYF. DNA of the CDR3: TGTGCCAGCAGCCGACTCCGCCAAGAGACCCAGTACTTC.

The CDR3 DNA follows: TGTGCCAGCAGAGGACCAGGCCGTTTCACCGGGGAGCTGTTTTTT. Translating gives CASRGPGRFTGELFF. The chain is built from TRBV6-5 and TRBJ2-2; D remains unclear. This CDR3 spans 15 amino acids. Germline V gene lookup returns CDR1 MNHEY and CDR2 SVGAGI. Trimming cost V 6 bases and J 4 bases, with 15 bases left between them.

The genes are TRBV27 and TRBJ1-6, with D tentatively TRBD1 (6 bases). The V end lost 3 bases, the J end lost 10 bases, and 16 bases lay between the germline ends. Germline V lookup: CDR1 MNHEY, CDR2 SMNVEV (reference sequence). The CDR3 has 15 residues. CDR3 bases: TGTGCCAGCAGTTTCCTGGACAGATTTGGGTCACCCCTCCACTTT. Its translation is CASSFLDRFGSPLHF.

V gene TRBV9 combines with J gene TRBJ2-3, with TRBD2 as a possible D gene (6 bases). The CDR3 length is 17 residues. V gave up 0 bases and J gave up 0 bases, with 14 bases separating them. The germline CDR1 and CDR2 sequences are SGDLS and YYNGEE. The CDR3 protein is CASSVGGSGLSTDTQYF. The CDR3 DNA follows: TGTGCCAGCAGCGTAGGGGGTAGCGGTCTGAGCACAGATACGCAGTATTTT.

The chain uses TRBV7-8 and TRBJ2-1; TRBD2 matches 8 bases. Germline-derived CDR1 and CDR2 are SGHVS and FQNEAQ. The CDR3 has 15 amino acids. V lost 5 bases to trimming and J lost 3 bases; unmatched junction nucleotides: 6. The CDR3 DNA is TGTGCCAGCAGCACCAGACTAGCGTACTACAATGAGCAGTTCTTC. Translation: CASSTRLAYYNEQFF.

The chain uses TRBV6-5 and TRBJ1-1; 7 bases are shared with TRBD1. V gave up 4 bases and J gave up 0 bases; unmatched junction bases: 5. The CDR3 loop spans 15 amino acids. Germline V gene lookup returns CDR1 MNHEY and CDR2 SVGAGI. In DNA form, the CDR3 reads TGTGCCAGCAGTTCGGACAGGAACATGAACACTGAAGCTTTCTTT. Translated: CASSSDRNMNTEAFF.

This chain links TRBV7-2 with TRBJ2-3, with 8 positions matching TRBD2. The CDR3 totals 17 residues. The V and J ends lost 1 base and 6 bases, in that order; junction bases with no gene match: 12. Germline V gene lookup returns CDR1 SGHTA and CDR2 FQGNSA. The CDR3 DNA follows: TGTGCCAGCAGCTTAGAGACCAGCGGGAGAGGCGGGGATACGCAGTATTTT. It translates to CASSLETSGRGGDTQYF.

The chain combines TRBV4-2 with TRBJ2-1; 9 bases are shared with TRBD2. In germline, CDR1 is LGHNA, CDR2 YNFKEQ. The CDR3 is 16 residues long. The ends lost 4 bases at V and 6 bases at J; junction bases unmatched: 10. CDR3 loop: CASSPAGSGSSNEQFF. The CDR3 DNA reads TGTGCCAGCAGCCCAGCAGGTAGCGGGAGCTCCAATGAGCAGTTCTTC.

The gene calls are TRBV6-5 and TRBJ1-1, with 9 bases aligning to TRBD1. J was trimmed by 4 bases and V by 0 bases; bases with no gene match: 3. The CDR3 runs to 15 residues. The germline V gene has CDR1 MNHEY and CDR2 SVGAGI. The CDR3 bases are TGTGCCAGCAGTTACTCAAGGACAGGGGCCACTGAAGCTTTCTTT. It specifies CASSYSRTGATEAFF.

This chain uses TRBV11-2 with TRBJ2-7; 11 bases align to TRBD1. Per the germline V gene, CDR1 is SGHAT and CDR2 is FQNNGV. The CDR3 runs to 17 residues. Losses at the gene ends were 1 base for V and 0 bases for J; bases not matched to a gene: 5. The CDR3 is CASSLVRGTGGSYEQYF. CDR3 bases: TGTGCCAGCAGCTTAGTTAGGGGGACAGGGGGCTCCTACGAGCAGTACTTC.

V is TRBV5-8 and J is TRBJ2-3; D is ambiguous. The CDR3 consists of 11 residues. Per germline, CDR1 SGHTS and CDR2 YDEGEE. Trimming removed 5 bases at V and 2 bases at J, with 3 bases between. CDR3 protein: CASRTTDTQYF. The DNA of the CDR3 is TGTGCCAGCAGGACCACAGATACGCAGTATTTT.

The rearrangement uses TRBV5-6 and TRBJ1-1; D is unclear. The V end lost 0 bases, the J end lost 4 bases, and 13 bases lay between the germline ends. The CDR3 totals 15 residues. Germline V gene lookup returns CDR1 SGHDT and CDR2 YYEEEE. The DNA of the CDR3 is TGTGCCAGCAGCTTGGAGGGATTTGGTAGCACTGAAGCTTTCTTT. Amino acids: CASSLEGFGSTEAFF.

The V call is TRBV5-6, the J call TRBJ2-6, with D possibly being TRBD2 (5 bases). The CDR3 has 17 residues. Germline V gives CDR1 SGHDT, CDR2 YYEEEE. The V gene lost 1 base and the J gene lost 0 bases, with 11 bases spanning the gap. CDR3 amino acids: CASSLRGGLSGANVLTF. The CDR3 region has the DNA TGTGCCAGCAGCTTGCGAGGCGGGCTCTCTGGGGCCAACGTCCTGACTTTC.

This chain connects TRBV18 to TRBJ1-2, with D uncertain. Trimming cost V 2 bases and J 4 bases, with 11 bases left between them. Germline V gene sequence: CDR1 KGHSH, CDR2 LQKENI. The length of the CDR3 is 14 residues. The CDR3 protein is CASSPEQIGYGYTF. The CDR3 nucleotides are TGTGCCAGCTCACCAGAGCAAATCGGCTATGGCTACACCTTC.

The chain links TRBV28 to TRBJ1-1, with D possibly TRBD1 on 6 matching bases. The germline gives CDR1 MDHEN, CDR2 SYDVKM. V lost 5 bases and J 8 bases, leaving 18 bases between the germline ends. This CDR3 is 14 amino acids long. CDR3 sequence reads: CASSIGGGLKEAFF. The CDR3 nucleotides read TGTGCCAGCAGTATAGGAGGGGGGCTAAAAGAAGCTTTCTTT.

This chain links TRBV6-5 with TRBJ1-1; D unclear. V lost 1 base, J lost 1 base, and 4 bases lay in between. Germline CDR1 MNHEY, CDR2 SVGAGI. This CDR3 has 13 amino acids. The CDR3 is CASSYLQNTEAFF. The CDR3 DNA sequence: TGTGCCAGCAGTTACTTACAGAACACTGAAGCTTTCTTT.